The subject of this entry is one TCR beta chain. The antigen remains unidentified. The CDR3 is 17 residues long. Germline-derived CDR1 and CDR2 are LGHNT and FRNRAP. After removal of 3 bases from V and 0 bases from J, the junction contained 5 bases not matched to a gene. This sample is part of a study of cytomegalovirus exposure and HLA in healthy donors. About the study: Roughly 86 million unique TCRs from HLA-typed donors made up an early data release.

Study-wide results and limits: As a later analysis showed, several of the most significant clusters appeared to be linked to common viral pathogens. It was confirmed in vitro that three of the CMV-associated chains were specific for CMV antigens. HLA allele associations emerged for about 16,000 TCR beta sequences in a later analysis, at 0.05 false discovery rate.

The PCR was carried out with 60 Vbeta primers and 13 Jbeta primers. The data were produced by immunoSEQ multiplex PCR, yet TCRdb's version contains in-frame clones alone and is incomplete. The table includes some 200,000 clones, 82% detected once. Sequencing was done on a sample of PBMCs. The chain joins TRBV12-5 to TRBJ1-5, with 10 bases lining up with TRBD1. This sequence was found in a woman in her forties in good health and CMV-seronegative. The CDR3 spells CASGLGTGAYSNQPQHF. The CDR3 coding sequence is TGTGCTAGTGGTTTAGGGACAGGGGCATATAGCAATCAGCCCCAGCATTTT.